Below are 12 T cell receptor beta chains sequenced from a single sample in a study of ipilimumab plus nivolumab after autologous stem cell transplantation. Produced via immunoSEQ multiplex PCR; TCRdb's table is partial and in-frame only. The table records roughly 6,300 clones, roughly nine tenths of them present only once. The sequencing here drew on PBMCs, taken in a trial of ipilimumab plus nivolumab as post-transplant consolidation. All receptors come from a female donor with multiple myeloma.

This clone was detected once. The gene calls are TRBV11-1 and TRBJ1-6; no reliable D call. Germline V gene sequence: CDR1 SGHAT, CDR2 FQDESV (reference sequence). Between the trimmed V and J ends, which lost 3 bases and 5 bases, there was a span of 5 bases. The CDR3 has 13 residues. CDR3 sequence: CASSFQDNSPLHF. The CDR3 nucleotides read TGTGCCAGCAGCTTCCAGGATAATTCACCCCTCCACTTT.

The chain links TRBV30 to TRBJ2-2; D call uncertain. This CDR3 comprises 14 residues. The V end was cut by 0 bases, the J end by 3 bases, with 8 bases between. CDR1 and CDR2 (germline): GTSNPN, SVGIG (reference sequence). CDR3 loop: CAWSVYQDTGELFF. As DNA, the CDR3 is TGTGCCTGGAGTGTATACCAGGACACCGGGGAGCTGTTTTTT.

The chain couples TRBV9 to TRBJ2-3; possibly TRBD2 for D (6 bases). This CDR3 is 15 amino acids long. V lost 0 bases and J 2 bases, leaving 10 bases between the germline ends. CDR1 SGDLS and CDR2 YYNGEE come from the germline V gene. The CDR3 spells CASSVDPGVTDTQYF. CDR3 bases: TGTGCCAGCAGCGTAGACCCGGGAGTCACAGATACGCAGTATTTT.

This chain joins TRBV7-2 and TRBJ2-4; no firm D call. Germline CDR1 is SGHTA and CDR2 is FQGNSA. Deletions cut 1 base from V and 0 bases from J, with 7 bases between. The CDR3 has 15 amino acids. The CDR3: CASSLVLGAKNIQYF. The DNA for the CDR3 is TGTGCCAGCAGCTTAGTCTTAGGAGCCAAAAACATTCAGTACTTC.

This clone was detected once. J is TRBJ2-7 and V is TRBV5-6; TRBD1 agrees at 7 bases. CDR3 length: 16 amino acids. Germline V CDR1 and CDR2: SGHDT, YYEEEE. After removal of 4 bases from V and 5 bases from J, the junction contained 15 bases not matched to a gene. The CDR3 DNA sequence: TGTGCCAGCAGCACTACCGGGACAGAAAGGTCCCACGAGCAGTACTTC. Translation: CASSTTGTERSHEQYF.

V and J are TRBV11-2 and TRBJ2-7; TRBD2 matches 9 bases. The CDR3 runs to 16 residues. The germline gives CDR1 SGHAT, CDR2 FQNNGV. With V trimmed by 5 bases and J by 0 bases, 8 bases remained unmatched. CDR3 in DNA: TGTGCCAGCAGCCCGTTAAATAGCGGGAGCTCCTACGAGCAGTACTTC. Its protein product is CASSPLNSGSSYEQYF.

The chain links TRBV19 to TRBJ1-4; D is perhaps TRBD1 (5 bases). The CDR3 loop spans 14 amino acids. Between the trimmed V and J ends, which lost 2 bases and 1 base, there was a span of 5 bases. Per germline, CDR1 LNHDA and CDR2 SQIVND (reference sequence). The CDR3 DNA sequence: TGTGCCAGTAGTATACAGGGAACTAATGAAAAACTGTTTTTT. Translation: CASSIQGTNEKLFF. Based on the CDR3 plus reference TRBV19 and TRBJ1-4, the full variable domain is DGGITQSPKYLFRKEGQNVTLSCEQNLNHDAMYWYRQDPGQGLRLIYYSQIVNDFQKGDIAEGYSVSREKKESFPLTVTSAQKNPTAFYLCASSIQGTNEKLFFGSGTQLSVL.

The V call is TRBV7-2, the J call TRBJ2-3, with TRBD2 matching over 10 bases. Germline V lookup: CDR1 SGHTA, CDR2 FQGNSA. The CDR3 has 17 amino acids. The trim removed 1 base at V and 3 bases at J, leaving 7 bases unmatched. The CDR3 protein is CASSLDRGLAVTDTQYF. DNA of the CDR3: TGTGCCAGCAGCTTAGATCGCGGACTAGCGGTTACAGATACGCAGTATTTT.

The chain has TRBV7-9 and TRBJ2-3; TRBD2 might be the D (6 bases). Trimming shortened V by 5 bases and J by 7 bases, and 13 bases separated the two germline ends. The CDR3 consists of 13 residues. CDR1 and CDR2 (germline): SEHNR, FQNEAQ (reference sequence). The CDR3 bases are TGTGCCAGCAGCACCGGTGGGGGGAATACGCAGTATTTT. It encodes CASSTGGGNTQYF.

The chain is built from TRBV7-3 and TRBJ1-1, with D tentatively TRBD1 (5 bases). There are 15 residues in the CDR3. Germline V gives CDR1 SGHTA, CDR2 FQGTGA. V lost 4 bases and J 2 bases, leaving 14 bases between the germline ends. The DNA for the CDR3 is TGTGCCAGCAGCTCATCAGGCAGGGAAAACACTGAAGCTTTCTTT. Its translation is CASSSSGRENTEAFF.

The count of this clone is one. This chain uses TRBV6-6 with TRBJ2-5; 11 bases fit TRBD2. CDR1 and CDR2 from the germline V gene are MNHNY and SVGAGI (reference sequence). The ends lost 4 bases at V and 5 bases at J; junction bases unmatched: 6. The CDR3 runs 15 residues. In nucleotides, the CDR3 is TGTGCCAGCAGTTCTATTAGCGGGAGGGGTGAGACCCAGTACTTC. This sequence encodes CASSSISGRGETQYF.

The chain is built from TRBV5-8 and TRBJ1-1; 8 nucleotides line up with TRBD1. CDR3 length: 16 amino acids. After removal of 1 base from V and 0 bases from J, the junction contained 5 bases not matched to a gene. Germline CDR1 SGHTS, CDR2 YDEGEE. In nucleotides, the CDR3 is TGTGCCAGCAGCTTGTCCCAGGGGGCTGTGAACACTGAAGCTTTCTTT. Amino acids: CASSLSQGAVNTEAFF.